A single sample gave rise to the 28 T cell receptor beta chains below, sequenced in a study of shared clonotypes between healthy human individuals. The method was immunoSEQ multiplex PCR; TCRdb's version includes in-frame clones alone and lacks a portion of them. This sample carries fewer than 3 million clones, under 95% of them seen once, and the ten largest clones take approximately 0.4%. Sample: naive CD4+ T cells from PBMCs. The subset here: CD45RA+ positively selected. These receptors were taken from a young man in good health. Some clones in this sample may be carry-over from other donors' samples.

The rearrangement joins TRBV25-1 to TRBJ2-7; 9 bases line up with TRBD1. Trimming at V came to 6 bases and at J to 5 bases, leaving 5 bases not matched to a gene. From germline, CDR1 is MGHDK and CDR2 SYGVNS. This CDR3 is 13 amino acids long. DNA of the CDR3: TGTGCCAGCAGCGGGACAGGGCTACACGAGCAGTACTTC. It translates to CASSGTGLHEQYF.

This chain connects TRBV28 to TRBJ2-1; D perhaps matches TRBD1 (6 bases). Germline V gene sequence: CDR1 MDHEN, CDR2 SYDVKM. V lost 4 bases and J lost 5, with 18 bases in between. CDR3 length: 16 amino acids. CDR3 sequence reads: CASSSTFTGLDNEQFF. The CDR3 nucleotides read TGTGCCAGCAGTTCTACCTTTACAGGGCTGGACAATGAGCAGTTCTTC.

This sequence joins TRBV5-1 and TRBJ2-3; 11 bases fit TRBD2. From germline, CDR1 is SGHRS and CDR2 YFSETQ. This CDR3 contains 17 residues. The trim removed 4 bases at V and 2 bases at J, leaving 9 bases unmatched. CDR3 sequence (DNA): TGCGCCAGCAGCCCCGGCCAGACTAGCGGGAACACAGATACGCAGTATTTT. Protein sequence: CASSPGQTSGNTDTQYF.

This clone occurred a few times. J is TRBJ2-2 and V is TRBV6-5; D is possibly TRBD1 (5 bases). The CDR3 extends over 14 amino acids. The ends were cut back, 5 bases at V and 7 bases at J, with 14 bases in the middle. Germline values: CDR1 MNHEY, CDR2 SVGAGI. The CDR3 DNA follows: TGTGCCAGCAGTACAGGTTTATCCGGCGGGGAGCTGTTTTTT. Protein product: CASSTGLSGGELFF.

The chain combines TRBV6-4 with TRBJ1-2; D gene unclear. This CDR3 spans 14 amino acids. Trimming removed 1 base at V and 8 bases at J, with 14 bases between. The germline gives CDR1 MRHNA, CDR2 SNTAGT. CDR3 in DNA: TGTGCCAGCAGTGACTTTGTCGGAACGGGGGGCTACACCTTC. It specifies CASSDFVGTGGYTF.

The chain combines TRBV10-1 with TRBJ2-7; TRBD1 matches at 11 bases. The germline gives CDR1 WNHNN, CDR2 SYGVQD (reference sequence). CDR3 length: 15 residues. V shed 3 bases and J 3 bases; nucleotides not matched to a gene: 4. The CDR3: CASSDPGTGGYEQYF. The CDR3 region has the DNA TGCGCCAGCAGTGATCCCGGGACAGGGGGCTACGAGCAGTACTTC.

V usage is TRBV6-1 and J usage is TRBJ2-7; D may be TRBD1 (6 bases). The length of the CDR3 is 14 residues. V lost 8 bases and J 4 bases, leaving 18 bases between the germline ends. Germline CDR1 is MNHNS and CDR2 is SASEGT. The CDR3 sequence is CASVIWQGMYEQYF. CDR3 coding DNA: TGTGCCAGCGTAATCTGGCAGGGGATGTACGAGCAGTACTTC.

V is TRBV6-6 and J is TRBJ1-2; the D gene is possibly TRBD1 (5 bases). The V and J ends lost 8 bases and 4 bases respectively, with 17 bases between them. Germline V gene sequence: CDR1 MNHNY, CDR2 SVGAGI (reference sequence). The CDR3 length is 14 residues. In DNA form, the CDR3 reads TGTGCCAGCGACCCCACGGGGGGTGGCTATGGCTACACCTTC. The encoded protein is CASDPTGGGYGYTF.

The chain uses TRBV28 and TRBJ2-1; 10 bases are a match to TRBD2. Germline CDR1 and CDR2: MDHEN and SYDVKM. Trimming removed 3 bases from V and 4 bases from J; junction bases left unmatched: 6. The CDR3 is made up of 16 amino acids. The CDR3: CASSFWSGRGYNEQFF. In nucleotides, the CDR3 is TGTGCCAGCAGTTTTTGGAGCGGGAGGGGTTACAATGAGCAGTTCTTC.

CDR3 amino acids: CASRGQANTGELFF. The CDR3 coding sequence is TGTGCCAGCAGGGGGCAGGCGAACACCGGGGAGCTGTTTTTT. J is TRBJ2-2 and V is TRBV5-5; D is perhaps TRBD1 (5 bases). The CDR3 extends over 14 amino acids. CDR1 is SGHKS and CDR2 is YYEKEE in the germline V gene (reference sequence). Trimming shortened V by 5 bases and J by 0 bases, and 8 bases separated the two germline ends.

V gene TRBV10-1 combines with J gene TRBJ2-2; D perhaps matches TRBD2 (5 bases). CDR3 length: 17 amino acids. CDR1 is WNHNN, CDR2 SYGVQD, per germline (reference sequence). Deletions cut 3 bases from V and 6 bases from J, with 20 bases between. CDR3 sequence reads: CASSESGRAEPPGELFF. For the CDR3, the DNA is TGCGCCAGCAGTGAAAGCGGAAGAGCTGAACCCCCCGGGGAGCTGTTTTTT.

In its sample, this clone was seen once. The chain recombines TRBV27 with TRBJ1-4; unclear D gene. The germline V gene encodes CDR1 MNHEY and CDR2 SMNVEV (reference sequence). The CDR3 loop spans 16 amino acids. Trimming stripped 3 bases from V and 6 bases from J, with 17 bases between. DNA for the CDR3: TGTGCCAGCAGTTTCGATGGTCGAAACCTTCATGAAAAACTGTTTTTT. Amino acids: CASSFDGRNLHEKLFF.

The gene calls are TRBV5-4 and TRBJ2-1; D remains unclear. Deletions cut 2 bases from V and 6 bases from J, with 9 bases between. Germline loops: CDR1 SGHNT, CDR2 YYREEE (reference sequence). The CDR3 is made up of 13 amino acids. This CDR3 reads CASSLGSFNEQFF. DNA for the CDR3: TGTGCCAGCAGCTTAGGTAGCTTCAATGAGCAGTTCTTC.

V gene TRBV27 combines with J gene TRBJ2-7; TRBD2 agrees at 11 bases. The junction had 6 bases not matched to a gene; V was cut back by 6 bases and J by 2 bases. This CDR3 contains 15 residues. Germline-derived CDR1 and CDR2 are MNHEY and SMNVEV (reference sequence). The CDR3 is CASRVGTSGPYEQYF. DNA for the CDR3: TGTGCCAGCAGAGTAGGGACTAGCGGTCCCTACGAGCAGTACTTC.

The chain couples TRBV6-5 to TRBJ1-4; TRBD1 is a possible D gene (5 bases). Germline V gene lookup returns CDR1 MNHEY and CDR2 SVGAGI. V was pared by 6 bases and J by 8 bases, with 13 bases between. The length of the CDR3 is 13 residues. CDR3 nucleotides: TGTGCCAGCAGCCAGGGCGGGGGAGAAAAACTGTTTTTT. As protein: CASSQGGGEKLFF.

V gene TRBV4-3 combines with J gene TRBJ1-1; D is unclear. Germline CDR1 reads LGHNA; CDR2 reads YSLEER. The CDR3 is 14 amino acids. V was shortened by 2 bases and J by 5 bases, with 12 bases between the two germline ends. This chain's CDR3 is CASSQTDWRTEAFF. The CDR3 DNA sequence: TGCGCCAGCAGCCAAACTGACTGGAGGACTGAAGCTTTCTTT.

The chain links TRBV29-1 to TRBJ1-1; 7 bases align to TRBD1. Germline V lookup: CDR1 SQVTM, CDR2 ANQGSEA. Trimming removed 6 bases from V and 0 bases from J; junction bases left unmatched: 7. This CDR3 is built from 14 residues. The CDR3 nucleotides read TGCAGCGTCCTCAGGGGGGGACTGAACACTGAAGCTTTCTTT. Its protein is CSVLRGGLNTEAFF.

This chain links TRBV2 with TRBJ2-1, with D perhaps TRBD2 (6 bases). Germline CDR1 reads SNHLY; CDR2 reads FYNNEI. This CDR3 spans 14 amino acids. V was shortened by 2 bases and J by 8 bases, with 13 bases between the two germline ends. CDR3: CASSENLRGDEQFF. CDR3 DNA: TGTGCCAGCAGTGAAAACCTACGCGGGGATGAGCAGTTCTTC.

The sample holds a few counts of this clone. V gene TRBV30 combines with J gene TRBJ1-5; no clear D. Germline loops: CDR1 GTSNPN, CDR2 SVGIG (reference sequence). With 0 bases removed from V and 9 bases from J, the gap between germline ends came to 18 bases. This CDR3 region has 15 residues. The CDR3 DNA reads as TGTGCCTGGAGTGTAGGGCGGCAGTACTCATGGCCCCAGCATTTT. It specifies CAWSVGRQYSWPQHF.

The V gene is TRBV30, the J gene TRBJ2-7; D tentatively reads TRBD1 or TRBD2 (5 bases each). The CDR3 has 11 residues. Germline CDR1 and CDR2: GTSNPN and SVGIG (reference sequence). With 5 bases removed from V and 6 bases from J, the gap between germline ends came to 11 bases. The CDR3 sequence: CAWAGTVEQYF. The CDR3 nucleotides read TGTGCCTGGGCTGGGACGGTCGAGCAGTACTTC.

Worth noting for this clone: Other DNA sequences of this sample code for an identical CDR3. The gene calls are TRBV7-9 and TRBJ2-7, with 8 bases aligning to TRBD2. The CDR3 is 13 residues long. V lost 3 bases to trimming and J lost 4 bases; unmatched junction nucleotides: 2. Looked up from germline, CDR1 is SEHNR and CDR2 is FQNEAQ (reference sequence). The CDR3 nucleotides read TGTGCCAGCAGCTTGAGCGGGAGTTACGAGCAGTACTTC. Amino acid sequence: CASSLSGSYEQYF.

CDR3 residues: CASSLAGTLNTEAFF. CDR3 coding DNA: TGTGCCAGCAGCTTAGCAGGGACCCTGAACACTGAAGCTTTCTTT. The rearrangement uses TRBV7-2 and TRBJ1-1, with D possibly TRBD1 on 5 matching bases. The germline V gene has CDR1 SGHTA and CDR2 FQGNSA. The ends were cut back, 0 bases at V and 0 bases at J, with 8 bases in the middle. The CDR3 has 15 residues.

J is TRBJ1-1 and V is TRBV7-9; D might be TRBD1 (6 bases). V lost 6 bases, J lost 1 base, and 12 bases lay in between. The CDR3 is 14 residues long. Germline lookup yields CDR1 SEHNR and CDR2 FQNEAQ (reference sequence). CDR3 DNA sequence: TGTGCCAGCAGTACTACAGGGCCGAACACTGAAGCTTTCTTT. It encodes CASSTTGPNTEAFF.

This clone appeared once. The chain couples TRBV5-1 to TRBJ1-5, with D perhaps matching TRBD1 (5 bases). There are 14 residues in the CDR3. V gave up 4 bases and J gave up 2 bases, with 10 bases separating them. The V gene's germline CDR1 is SGHRS and CDR2 YFSETQ. The CDR3 DNA reads TGCGCCAGCAGCCCCTTGGGGGGCAATCAGCCCCAGCATTTT. Its protein product is CASSPLGGNQPQHF.

The chain uses TRBV6-5 and TRBJ2-1; 10 bases match TRBD2. Germline CDR1 MNHEY, CDR2 SVGAGI. Losses at the gene ends were 8 bases for V and 7 bases for J; bases not matched to a gene: 11. The CDR3 extends over 15 amino acids. Here the CDR3 reads CASAKAAGGMNEQFF. In nucleotides, the CDR3 is TGTGCCAGCGCCAAAGCAGCGGGAGGGATGAATGAGCAGTTCTTC.

V is TRBV28 and J is TRBJ2-7; D is undetermined. The CDR3 consists of 13 residues. The ends were cut back, 2 bases at V and 2 bases at J, with 7 bases in the middle. Germline CDR1 reads MDHEN; CDR2 reads SYDVKM. The CDR3 spells CASSLTQTYEQYF. The CDR3 region has the DNA TGTGCCAGCAGTTTAACACAAACCTACGAGCAGTACTTC.

This clone was detected only once. The gene calls are TRBV7-9 and TRBJ2-7; D gene uncertain. Trimming shortened V by 1 base and J by 1 base, and 14 bases separated the two germline ends. This CDR3 is 16 amino acids long. Germline V gene sequence: CDR1 SEHNR, CDR2 FQNEAQ (reference sequence). In nucleotides, the CDR3 is TGTGCCAGCAGCTTAGAGGATCACAGATCATCCTACGAGCAGTACTTC. Amino acids: CASSLEDHRSSYEQYF.

This chain uses TRBV4-1 with TRBJ1-4; 7 nucleotides align to TRBD1. The J segment lost 5 bases and the V segment lost 4 bases, leaving 13 bases of the junction unmatched. Germline loops: CDR1 MGHRA, CDR2 YSYEKL. CDR3 length: 17 residues. CDR3 sequence: CASSRRLSQGRNEKLFF. Written as DNA, the CDR3 is TGCGCCAGCAGCCGCCGACTCTCACAGGGGAGGAATGAAAAACTGTTTTTT.